The source of this T cell receptor beta chain is a study of T cell responses to AZD1222 COVID-19 vaccine. Libraries were prepared by immunoSEQ multiplex PCR; TCRdb keeps only in-frame clonotypes and omits some of them. Seen here are 150,000 to 200,000 clones, about 87% observed once, and the top ten hold about 6%. Broader study findings: Only a handful of people who got AZD1222 tested seropositive at baseline. Donors were largely white British and mainly female; clonal diversity was possibly underestimated.

CDR3 length equals 15 residues. With 5 bases removed from V and 0 bases from J, the gap between germline ends came to 11 bases. CDR1 and CDR2 (germline): KGHDR, SFDVKD. Regarding this clone: Its target is not known.

The chain has TRBV24-1 and TRBJ2-3, with D hard to call. The origin of this receptor is an adult in good health. The sample here was peripheral blood, taken on day 0 of AZD1222 vaccination. CDR3 sequence: CATSGSRTSTDTQYF. CDR3 DNA: TGTGCCACCAGTGGCTCTCGAACCAGCACAGATACGCAGTATTTT.